This is a list of T cell receptor beta chains from one sample in a study of blood T cell repertoires in COVID-19. The data were produced by immunoSEQ multiplex PCR, yet TCRdb's version contains in-frame clones alone and is incomplete. The top ten clones hold 16% of a sample with roughly 120,000 clones, 82% of them seen once. Input material: peripheral blood. The receptors derive from a woman aged 55 to 70 with acute or convalescent COVID-19. The CDR3 runs from the conserved cysteine through the conserved F or W. A D gene is named only where the DNA matches it firmly. Clone sizes are given selectively: once, few, many, or a class where the clone is expanded.

D gene	clone size	V gene	J gene	CDR3 DNA	CDR3 protein
TRBD1	.	TRBV4-3	TRBJ2-7	TGCGCCAGCAGCCTTACCGGGACAGGAGTTTACGAGCAGTACTTC	CASSLTGTGVYEQYF
.	few	TRBV11-3	TRBJ1-1	TGTGCCAGCAGCCCGCGACAGCCAATCACTGAAGCTTTCTTT	CASSPRQPITEAFF
.	.	TRBV5-1	TRBJ1-1	TGCGCCAGCAGCCGAGGAACACACCCGGAGGCTGAAGCTTTCTTT	CASSRGTHPEAEAFF
TRBD2	few	TRBV6-5	TRBJ2-7	TGTGCCAGCAGTTACGGGGGAACGGGGGGAACCTACGAGCAGTACTTC	CASSYGGTGGTYEQYF
.	.	TRBV29-1	TRBJ2-7	TGCAGCGCTGGAGGAGGGGGCAAGGGGTCCTACGAGCAGTACTTC	CSAGGGGKGSYEQYF
.	.	TRBV21-1	TRBJ1-4	TGTGCCAGCAGCAAAGAGAGGGGACAGGAAAATGAAAAACTGTTTTTT	CASSKERGQENEKLFF
TRBD1	.	TRBV28	TRBJ1-2	TGTGCCAGCGGTTCTGCAACAGGGGTCCTAAGTGGGTATGGCTACACCTTC	CASGSATGVLSGYGYTF
.	.	TRBV7-6	TRBJ2-3	TGTGCCAGCAGCTTATGGGCTGGGGCCACAGATACGCAGTATTTT	CASSLWAGATDTQYF
.	.	TRBV2	TRBJ1-2	TGTGCCAGCAGCCCAACAGGGCTCTATGGCTACACCTTC	CASSPTGLYGYTF
TRBD1	.	TRBV7-2	TRBJ2-7	TGTGCCAGCAGCTCCCAGACAGGGGCCTACGAGCAGTACTTC	CASSSQTGAYEQYF
.	.	TRBV10-3	TRBJ2-2	TGTGCCATCCGTGGGGGGCTCAACACCGGGGAGCTGTTTTTT	CAIRGGLNTGELFF
.	.	TRBV19	TRBJ1-4	TGTGCCAGTATGGATCCGGGATTGGTTCGTGAAAAACTGTTTTTT	CASMDPGLVREKLFF
.	.	TRBV19	TRBJ2-5	TGTGCCAGTAGCTTGTCCGGGTACCAAGAGACCCAGTACTTC	CASSLSGYQETQYF
TRBD2	.	TRBV6-1	TRBJ2-3	TGTGCCAGCAGTGAAGCTGGACTAGCGGGGGGCACAGATACGCAGTATTTT	CASSEAGLAGGTDTQYF
TRBD1	few	TRBV11-1	TRBJ1-6	TGTGCCAGCAGCTTAGCAGTAACAGGGGTCCAATCACCCCTCCACTTT	CASSLAVTGVQSPLHF
.	.	TRBV19	TRBJ2-1	TGTGCCAGTAGTATTGAACTGACACAATCCTACAATGAGCAGTTCTTC	CASSIELTQSYNEQFF
.	.	TRBV28	TRBJ2-7	TGTGCCAGCCTTCGGCTCAGTGGGCCCTACGAGCAGTACTTC	CASLRLSGPYEQYF
TRBD1	.	TRBV7-2	TRBJ2-3	TGTGCCAGCAGCTTAAAAGGGGGCCCAGATACGCAGTATTTT	CASSLKGGPDTQYF
.	.	TRBV5-1	TRBJ1-6	TGCGCCAGCAGCCTGGGGGGGGAATTATATAATTCACCCCTCCACTTT	CASSLGGELYNSPLHF
.	.	TRBV7-6	TRBJ2-1	TGTGCCAGCAGCTGGGGCGCGGGGGCCGTGGATGAGCAGTTCTTC	CASSWGAGAVDEQFF
TRBD1	.	TRBV28	TRBJ2-1	TGTGCCAGCAGGCCGGGACAGGGTCATGAGCAGTTCTTC	CASRPGQGHEQFF
.	.	TRBV6-5	TRBJ1-6	TGTGCCAGCAGTTACCGGGTGAGGATAAATTCACCCCTCCACTTT	CASSYRVRINSPLHF
TRBD1	.	TRBV3-1/TRBV3-2	TRBJ1-2	TGTGCCAGCAGCTCCACAGGGGGCGAAGGTGGCTACACCTTC	CASSSTGGEGGYTF
TRBD1	.	TRBV6-5	TRBJ1-4	TGTGCCAGCGGCGGACAGGGTCCAACTAATGAAAAACTGTTTTTT	CASGGQGPTNEKLFF
.	once	TRBV19	TRBJ1-2	TGTGCCAGTACCCAAGACAATTCATGGGGCTACACCTTC	CASTQDNSWGYTF
TRBD1	.	TRBV19	TRBJ1-2	TGTGCCAGTACCACCGGACAGGGCCGAGGTGGCTACACCTTC	CASTTGQGRGGYTF
.	.	TRBV28	TRBJ1-6	TGTGCCCTTGCCCCGGGAACCTATAATTCACCCCTCCACTTT	CALAPGTYNSPLHF
.	.	TRBV7-8	TRBJ2-6	TGTGCCAGCACCCATAAAGGCGGTTCCTTCTCTGGGGCCAACGTCCTGACTTTC	CASTHKGGSFSGANVLTF